These T cell receptor beta chains were read from a single sample in a study of stem cell transplantation in POMP-related autoinflammatory disease. Some clones are missing from TCRdb's copy, which holds only in-frame ones; the method was immunoSEQ multiplex PCR. Here the sample spans over 60,000 clones, roughly 93% being singletons. The sequencing used CD4+ T cells from PBMCs, collected after stem cell transplantation. Every receptor here comes from a human patient with POMP-related autoinflammation and immune dysregulation (PRAID). Some of the T cells might come from the graft donor. Both conserved end residues are part of each CDR3. Fields, in order: J gene, V gene, CDR3 protein.

TRBJ2-1,TRBV5-8,CASSLDVNNEQFF
TRBJ2-1,TRBV5-8,CASSLGLSSYNEQFF
TRBJ1-6,TRBV5-1,CASSGTGISPLHF
TRBJ1-1,TRBV5-1,CASSLQGRMNTEAFF
TRBJ2-1,TRBV27,CASRTSGRDSYNEQFF
TRBJ2-5,TRBV30,CAWSVQMAQETQYF
TRBJ1-1,TRBV10-3,CAIRSSTGGVGTEAFF
TRBJ1-1,TRBV5-1,CASSLEGQGSPMNTEAFF
TRBJ1-6,TRBV27,CASSWDREERSPLHF
TRBJ1-2,TRBV12-3/TRBV12-4,CASTLGGGGGYTF
TRBJ1-1,TRBV19,CASSIPSGFLNTEAFF
TRBJ1-6,TRBV7-9,CASSRQQGKYSPLHF
TRBJ2-5,TRBV5-1,CASSTSGRKEETQYF
TRBJ2-3,TRBV5-6,CASSFRVQNTDTQYF
TRBJ1-5,TRBV6-5,CASSPGTSYQPQHF
TRBJ2-1,TRBV7-2,CASSQTKGQGNLNEQFF
TRBJ2-5,TRBV6-5,CASSTSGTQYF
TRBJ1-4,TRBV2,CASRGSWEKLFF
TRBJ1-2,TRBV6-5,CASRPTANYGYTF
TRBJ1-3,TRBV6-1,CASSDLDRGSGNTIYF
TRBJ2-5,TRBV7-4,CASRKTAQETQYF
TRBJ2-7,TRBV6-6,CASSYPPLGEQYF
TRBJ1-5,TRBV27,CASSTGQGFQPQHF
TRBJ2-5,TRBV5-1,CASSLVVDSQETQYF
TRBJ2-7,TRBV5-1,CASSSLESSLYEQYF
TRBJ1-1,TRBV25-1,CASSEYGTEAFF
TRBJ2-7,TRBV27,CASSQIKGEQYF
TRBJ1-4,TRBV6-5,CASSYSTFNEKLFF
TRBJ2-7,TRBV28,CASSPPSTSTGEQYF
TRBJ1-5,TRBV12-2,CASRSPPLLSGNQPQHF
TRBJ2-3,TRBV24-1,CATSETGQSTDTQYF
TRBJ2-3,TRBV5-1,CASSLAQPSSTDTQYF
TRBJ1-5,TRBV27,CASSRVYETTGYSNQPQHF
TRBJ2-2,TRBV9,CASSGWGAGTGELFF
TRBJ1-2,TRBV2,CASRIGPYGYTF
TRBJ1-6,TRBV25-1,CASSEFAGESNSPLHF
TRBJ2-7,TRBV13,CASSPSLARGGRYEQYF
TRBJ2-2,TRBV19,CASTTGTGYGTGELFF
TRBJ2-3,TRBV7-9,CASSLRVRTDGFADTQYF
TRBJ2-1,TRBV5-1,CASSVAGGRYEQFF
TRBJ1-2,TRBV12-3/TRBV12-4,CASSLQKDYGYTF
TRBJ2-1,TRBV2,CASSEGRGWDYNEQFF
TRBJ1-4,TRBV5-1,CASSPLGGGLNEKLFF
TRBJ2-2,TRBV18,CASSPQEATNTGELFF
TRBJ2-7,TRBV7-9,CASSPYYQSYEQYF
TRBJ1-2,TRBV6-5,CASRTTGVDDYGYTF
TRBJ1-5,TRBV24-1,CATASGGGNQPQHF
TRBJ1-1,TRBV6-4,CASSFTGTGGTEAFF
TRBJ2-1,TRBV7-9,CASSLYEQFF
TRBJ2-7,TRBV30,CASPLLSGIPGYEQYF
TRBJ2-1,TRBV5-1,CASRPRQVYNEQFF
TRBJ1-1,TRBV7-9,CASSTLIQGTGTEAFF
TRBJ1-5,TRBV30,CAWSVRGRGLRSNQPQHF
TRBJ1-2,TRBV6-6,CASSYLVGDYGYTF
TRBJ2-5,TRBV18,CASSIQLSETQYF
TRBJ1-2,TRBV3-1/TRBV3-2,CASSHGQGYTF
TRBJ1-2,TRBV28,CAIQWGSGYGYTF
TRBJ1-3,TRBV9,CASSVVPTVSGNTIYF
TRBJ2-2,TRBV7-9,CASSLRTGNTGELFF
TRBJ2-2,TRBV5-1,CASSLLGVKAGELFF